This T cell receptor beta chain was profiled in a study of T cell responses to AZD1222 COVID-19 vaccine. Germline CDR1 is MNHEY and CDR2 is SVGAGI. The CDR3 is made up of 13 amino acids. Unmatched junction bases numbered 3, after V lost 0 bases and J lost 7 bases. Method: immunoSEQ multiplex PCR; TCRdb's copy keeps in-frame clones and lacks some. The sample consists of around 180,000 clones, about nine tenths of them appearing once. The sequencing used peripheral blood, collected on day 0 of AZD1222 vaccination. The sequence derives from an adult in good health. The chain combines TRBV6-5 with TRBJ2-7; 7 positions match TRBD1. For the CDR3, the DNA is TGTGCCAGCAGTTACTCACAGGGGTGGGAGCAGTACTTC. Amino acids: CASSYSQGWEQYF.